The T cell receptor (beta chain) under discussion was sequenced for a study of human T cells and chemical hapten exposure (dated by TCRdb to the early 2020s). A note on the overall study: For sensitization, 2% DPC in acetone was applied to a 2 cm by 2 cm area of upper inner arm skin. Weekly therapeutic DPC doses were additionally applied to the scalp of patients throughout the approximately 23-week study period. Patch testing was done on the upper back using Finn chambers containing 0.01% DPC, and results were scored after 6 days according to International Contact Dermatitis Research Group standards. The patient cohort, mostly female, included alopecia areata with under or over 50% scalp involvement, alopecia totalis and alopecia universalis. Libraries were pooled for sequencing, and variation in per-sample TCR yields was attributed mainly to small differences in library volumes within the pool. Peripheral blood TCR repertoire changes were tracked in vivo in alopecia patients during primary and secondary sensitization to the hapten diphenylcyclopropenone (DPC). Blood samples were taken from patients before sensitization (week 0) and at 2, 6 and about 24 weeks after DPC sensitization. Some 29 alopecia patients gave blood for TCR sequencing at one to four time points (pre-sensitization, 2, 6 and 24 weeks). Each blood RNA sample was used to sequence both TCR alpha and TCR beta chains.

Libraries were made using RACE. The instrument given in TCRdb is NextSeq 500. During library preparation, unique molecular identifiers were attached to individual cDNA molecules so that TCRs could be counted in a quantitative, reproducible way. The source study handled its data this way. The median number of TCRs per sample was roughly 98,000, ranging from about 20,000 to 750,000. V, J and CDR3 annotation of the TCR reads was performed with the Decombinator software suite. For the PS versus PT1 abundance plots, all samples were subsampled to the same number of TCRs (28,000). Expanded TCRs were defined as absent before sensitization and observed at least eight times at the 2-week time point. TCRdb reprocessing: public reads trimmed at Q25 with fastp, clones called with MiXCR, in-frame beta chains kept. Each entry is one CDR3 protein sequence, shown with its most common DNA and genes. Here the V and J calls rest on TCRdb's processing, not on the authors' analysis. In this sample the table shows 35,000 to 50,000 distinct CDR3 sequences, approximately 9.6% of which occur a single time. 11% to 15% of the sample is taken by the ten largest.

This specimen's time point label, interpreted: patch test 2, 6 weeks after DPC sensitization. According to the study, the label for this sample's treatment or condition signals: therapeutic diphenylcyclopropenone sensitization with weekly scalp DPC. Total RNA was extracted from unfractionated whole blood collected in Tempus Blood RNA tubes. Blood at each patch-test visit was drawn before the patch test was applied. Patients were considered eligible if aged 18 to 70, diagnosed with alopecia and deemed suitable for DPC therapy, and patients were excluded if pregnant. V drops 1 base and J drops 0 bases, leaving 10 bases in between. From its cysteine to its phenylalanine, the CDR3 spans 16 amino acids. The kept DNA is CDR3 alone, 48 bases in frame from the first base. Looking up the germline V gene yields CDR1 SGHVS and CDR2 FQNEAQ. Findings and caveats that apply to the study as a whole: After repeated subsampling, changes were observed in the strength of the expansion versus patch-test correlation and in the threshold at which the correlation became significant. A positive correlation was found between the number of PT1 expanded TCRs and patch test score, with significance reached at thresholds 8, 16 and 32 but not 4. No change with DPC sensitization was found in the number of TCRs above 1 in 1000 frequency, and no evidence of global repertoire structure alterations was found. Expanded TCRs formed significantly more large CDR3 similarity clusters than pre-sensitization or healthy control sets, consistent with antigen-driven responses. Because all patients had alopecia, a presumed autoimmune disease, the immune response of the patients might differ from that of healthy individuals.

At least ten counts were recorded for this clonotype. Its antigen remains undetermined. No much larger clone exists at a distance of one base, and base qualities are not known. This material consisted of whole blood, taken in connection with sensitization to the hapten diphenylcyclopropenone (DPC). The receptor's source is a young woman with alopecia areata. Some clones in this sample may be carry-over from other donors' samples. The sequence joins TRBV7-8 to TRBJ1-5, with TRBD1 tentatively as D gene (5 bases match). CDR3 protein: CASSLEGQLSNQPQHF. The DNA sequence is TGTGCCAGCAGCTTAGAGGGGCAGCTTAGCAATCAGCCCCAGCATTTT.